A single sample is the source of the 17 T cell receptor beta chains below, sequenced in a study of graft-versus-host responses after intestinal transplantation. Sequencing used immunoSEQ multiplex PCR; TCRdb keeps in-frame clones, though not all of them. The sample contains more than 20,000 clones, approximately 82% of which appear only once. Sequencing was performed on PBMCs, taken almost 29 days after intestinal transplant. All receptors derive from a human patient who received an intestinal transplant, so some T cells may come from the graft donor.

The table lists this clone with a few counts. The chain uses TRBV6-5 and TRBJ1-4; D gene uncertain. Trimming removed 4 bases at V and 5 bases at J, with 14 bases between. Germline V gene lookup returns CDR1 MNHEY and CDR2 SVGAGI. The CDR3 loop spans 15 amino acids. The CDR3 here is CASSSPGPPNEKLFF. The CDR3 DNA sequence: TGTGCCAGCAGTTCGCCCGGGCCTCCGAATGAAAAACTGTTTTTT.

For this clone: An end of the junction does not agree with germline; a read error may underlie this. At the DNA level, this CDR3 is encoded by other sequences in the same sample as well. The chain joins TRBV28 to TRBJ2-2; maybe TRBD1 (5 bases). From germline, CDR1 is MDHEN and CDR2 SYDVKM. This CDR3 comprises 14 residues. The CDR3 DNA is TGTGCCAGTAGTTTAGAATCAGGGACCGGGGAGCTGTTTTTT. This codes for CASSLESGTGELFF. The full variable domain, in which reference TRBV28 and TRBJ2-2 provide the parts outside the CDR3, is DVKVTQSSRYLVKRTGEKVFLECVQDMDHENMFWYRQDPGLGLRLIYFSYDVKMKEKGDIPEGYSVSREKKERFSLILESASTNQTSMYLCASSLESGTGELFFGEGSRLTVL.

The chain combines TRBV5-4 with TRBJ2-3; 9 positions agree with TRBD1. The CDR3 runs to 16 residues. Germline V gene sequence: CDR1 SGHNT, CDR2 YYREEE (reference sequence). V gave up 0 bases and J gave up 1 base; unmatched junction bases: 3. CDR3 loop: CASSLVRTGGTDTQYF. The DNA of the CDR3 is TGTGCCAGCAGCTTGGTCCGGACAGGGGGCACAGATACGCAGTATTTT.

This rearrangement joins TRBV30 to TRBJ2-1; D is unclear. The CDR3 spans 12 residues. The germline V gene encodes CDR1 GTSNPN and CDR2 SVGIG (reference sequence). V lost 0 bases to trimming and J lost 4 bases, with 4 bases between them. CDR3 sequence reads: CAWSVRYNEQFF. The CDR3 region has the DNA TGTGCCTGGAGTGTACGATACAATGAGCAGTTCTTC.

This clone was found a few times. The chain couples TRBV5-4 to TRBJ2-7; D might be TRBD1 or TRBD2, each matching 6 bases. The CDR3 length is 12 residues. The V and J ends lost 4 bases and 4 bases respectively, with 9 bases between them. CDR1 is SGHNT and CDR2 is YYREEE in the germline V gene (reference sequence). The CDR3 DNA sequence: TGTGCCAGCAGCGTAGGGGGGTACGAGCAGTACTTC. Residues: CASSVGGYEQYF.

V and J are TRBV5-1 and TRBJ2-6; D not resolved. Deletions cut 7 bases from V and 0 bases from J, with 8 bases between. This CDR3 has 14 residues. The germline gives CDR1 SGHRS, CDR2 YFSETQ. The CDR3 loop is CASGVTSGANVLTF. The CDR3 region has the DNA TGCGCCAGCGGGGTAACCTCTGGGGCCAACGTCCTGACTTTC.

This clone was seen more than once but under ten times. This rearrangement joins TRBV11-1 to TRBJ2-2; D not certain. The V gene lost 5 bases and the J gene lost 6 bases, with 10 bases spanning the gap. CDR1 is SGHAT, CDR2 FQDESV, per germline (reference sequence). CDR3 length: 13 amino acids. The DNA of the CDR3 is TGTGCCAGCAGCGCCCATTTCCCCGGGGAGCTGTTTTTT. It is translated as CASSAHFPGELFF.

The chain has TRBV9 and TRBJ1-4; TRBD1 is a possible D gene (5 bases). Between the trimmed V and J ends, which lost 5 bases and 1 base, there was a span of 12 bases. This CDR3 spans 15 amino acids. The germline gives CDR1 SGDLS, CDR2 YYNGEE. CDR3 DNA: TGTGCCAGCAGTTCATCAGGGATAACTAATGAAAAACTGTTTTTT. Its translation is CASSSSGITNEKLFF.

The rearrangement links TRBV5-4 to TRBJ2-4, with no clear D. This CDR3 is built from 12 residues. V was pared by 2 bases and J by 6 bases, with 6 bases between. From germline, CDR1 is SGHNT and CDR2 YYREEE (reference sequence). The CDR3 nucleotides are TGTGCCAGCAGCTTTGGCGGAAACATTCAGTACTTC. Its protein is CASSFGGNIQYF.

CDR3 bases: TGTGCCAGCAGCTTTCGGACAGGGTCAAACTACGAGCAGTACTTC. Translated, it gives CASSFRTGSNYEQYF. The V call is TRBV7-6, the J call TRBJ2-7, with 8 bases that match TRBD1. V lost 3 bases to trimming and J lost 3 bases; unmatched junction nucleotides: 7. Per the germline V gene, CDR1 is SGHVS and CDR2 is FNYEAQ. This CDR3 has 15 amino acids.

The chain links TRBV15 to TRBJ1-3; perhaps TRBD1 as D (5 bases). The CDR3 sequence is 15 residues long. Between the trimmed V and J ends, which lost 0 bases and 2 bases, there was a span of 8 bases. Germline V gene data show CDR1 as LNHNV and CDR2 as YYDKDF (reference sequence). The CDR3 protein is CATSRDTGAGNTIYF. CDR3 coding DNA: TGTGCCACCAGCAGAGATACGGGGGCTGGAAACACCATATATTTT.

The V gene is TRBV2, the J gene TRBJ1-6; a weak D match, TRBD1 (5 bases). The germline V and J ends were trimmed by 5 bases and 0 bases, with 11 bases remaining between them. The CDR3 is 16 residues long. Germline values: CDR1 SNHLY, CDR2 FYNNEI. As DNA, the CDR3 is TGTGCCAGCAGTCCTCGGGACGGCTCCTATAATTCACCCCTCCACTTT. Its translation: CASSPRDGSYNSPLHF.

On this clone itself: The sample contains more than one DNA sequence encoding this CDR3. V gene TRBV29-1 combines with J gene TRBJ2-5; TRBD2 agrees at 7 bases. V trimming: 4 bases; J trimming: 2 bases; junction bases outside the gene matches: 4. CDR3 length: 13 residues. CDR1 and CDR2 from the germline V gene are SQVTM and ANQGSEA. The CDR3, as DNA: TGCAGCGTTGCCCCGGGGGGTCAAGAGACCCAGTACTTC. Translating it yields CSVAPGGQETQYF.

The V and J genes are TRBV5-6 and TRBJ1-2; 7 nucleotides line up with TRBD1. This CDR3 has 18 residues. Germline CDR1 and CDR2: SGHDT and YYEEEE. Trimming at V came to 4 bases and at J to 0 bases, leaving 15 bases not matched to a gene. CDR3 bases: TGTGCCAGCAGCCACAGGGGATTTGGTTGGAGGGCTAACTATGGCTACACCTTC. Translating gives CASSHRGFGWRANYGYTF. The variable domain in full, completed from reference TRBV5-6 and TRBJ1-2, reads DAGVTQSPTHLIKTRGQQVTLRCSPKSGHDTVSWYQQALGQGPQFIFQYYEEEERQRGNFPDRFSGHQFPNYSSELNVNALLLGDSALYLCASSHRGFGWRANYGYTFGSGTRLTVV.

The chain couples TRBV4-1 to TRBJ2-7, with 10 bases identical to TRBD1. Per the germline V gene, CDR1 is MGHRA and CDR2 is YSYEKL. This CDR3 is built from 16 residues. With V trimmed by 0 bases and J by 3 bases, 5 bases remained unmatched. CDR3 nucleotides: TGCGCCAGCAGCCAAGATAATAGGGACAGGGGCTACGAGCAGTACTTC. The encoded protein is CASSQDNRDRGYEQYF.

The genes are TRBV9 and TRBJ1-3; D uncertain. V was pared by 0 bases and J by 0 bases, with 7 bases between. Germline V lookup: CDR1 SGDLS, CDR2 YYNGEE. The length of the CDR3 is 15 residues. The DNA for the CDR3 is TGTGCCAGCAGCGTAGCCACAAGCTCTGGAAACACCATATATTTT. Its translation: CASSVATSSGNTIYF.

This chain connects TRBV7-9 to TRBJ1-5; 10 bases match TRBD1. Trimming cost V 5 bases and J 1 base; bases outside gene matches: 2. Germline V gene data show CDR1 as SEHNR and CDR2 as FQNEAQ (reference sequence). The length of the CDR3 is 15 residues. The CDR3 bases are TGTGCCAGCAGCCGGGGACAGGGGAGCAATCAGCCCCAGCATTTT. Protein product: CASSRGQGSNQPQHF. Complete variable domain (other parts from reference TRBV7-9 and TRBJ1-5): DTGVSQNPRHKITKRGQNVTFRCDPISEHNRLYWYRQTLGQGPEFLTYFQNEAQLEKSRLLSDRFSAERPKGSFSTLEIQRTEQGDSAMYLCASSRGQGSNQPQHFGDGTRLSIL.